The 7 T cell receptor beta chains reported below all come from one sample, sequenced in a study of cytomegalovirus exposure and HLA in healthy donors. A multiplex PCR was run with 60 Vbeta primers and 13 Jbeta primers. Only in-frame clones appear in the TCRdb table, and some are missing; sequencing was by immunoSEQ multiplex PCR. The sample includes about 190,000 clones, under 85% seen only once; the top ten take 1.5% to 2%. Sequenced sample: PBMCs. These receptors all stem from a man in his forties or fifties in good health and CMV-seronegative.

The chain links TRBV29-1 to TRBJ2-1, with 7 bases identical to TRBD1. The junction had 1 base not matched to a gene; V was cut back by 4 bases and J by 1 base. The germline gives CDR1 SQVTM, CDR2 ANQGSEA. The CDR3 is 13 amino acids. This CDR3 reads CSVGQGSYNEQFF. CDR3 bases: TGCAGCGTTGGACAGGGTTCCTACAATGAGCAGTTCTTC.

The CDR3 DNA sequence: TGTGCCAGCAGCTCTACCCGAGGACTAGCGCCGGGAGGGGAGACCCAGTACTTC. This translates into CASSSTRGLAPGGETQYF. This chain joins TRBV7-2 and TRBJ2-5, with 9 bases identical to TRBD2. V gave up 4 bases and J gave up 5 bases; unmatched junction bases: 17. Germline V gene data show CDR1 as SGHTA and CDR2 as FQGNSA. This CDR3 contains 18 residues.

CDR3 DNA: TGTGCCAGCAGACCGGGGACTAGCAGAAACAATGAGCAGTTCTTC. This gives the protein CASRPGTSRNNEQFF. The gene calls are TRBV27 and TRBJ2-1, with TRBD2 identical over 9 bases. The CDR3 has 15 residues. CDR1 is MNHEY and CDR2 is SMNVEV in the germline V gene (reference sequence). V lost 6 bases and J lost 5; bases outside the gene matches: 8.

This chain uses TRBV25-1 with TRBJ2-1; 8 nucleotides agree with TRBD1. Trimming took 8 bases from V and 8 from J; bases not matched to a gene: 5. The germline V gene has CDR1 MGHDK and CDR2 SYGVNS. The CDR3 is 12 amino acids. CDR3 amino acids: CASGQGRDEQFF. Written as DNA, the CDR3 is TGTGCCAGCGGACAGGGCAGAGATGAGCAGTTCTTC.

The V gene is TRBV4-2, the J gene TRBJ2-1; 9 bases line up with TRBD2. Germline CDR1 and CDR2: LGHNA and YNFKEQ. The CDR3 runs to 19 residues. After removal of 3 bases from V and 9 bases from J, the junction contained 21 bases not matched to a gene. CDR3 coding DNA: TGTGCCAGCAGCCAGAAGAGGCAGCTTCGCGGGAGGGTATCGTTTGAGCAGTTCTTC. It translates to CASSQKRQLRGRVSFEQFF.

The chain joins TRBV19 to TRBJ1-5; D call uncertain. Between the trimmed V and J ends, which lost 2 bases and 7 bases, there was a span of 12 bases. The length of the CDR3 is 14 residues. Germline V CDR1 and CDR2: LNHDA, SQIVND (reference sequence). CDR3 in amino acids: CASSIQDGRQPQHF. The DNA of the CDR3 is TGTGCCAGTAGTATACAGGATGGTAGGCAGCCCCAGCATTTT.

The chain uses TRBV21-1 and TRBJ2-3; the D segment call TRBD2 is taken from the table without a DNA check. TRBV21-1 is a pseudogene. This CDR3 spans 17 amino acids. CDR3 residues: CASSKRTPRRETDTQYF. The CDR3 DNA sequence: TGTGCCAGCAGCAAAAGGACACCTAGGAGGGAGACGGATACGCAGTATTTT.